This TCR beta chain was identified during a study of T cells after yellow fever vaccination. Template-switching 5'RACE yielded the TCR cDNA; a universal primer site and UMIs were added in the process. TCRdb analysed the 5' RACE reads with MiXCR anew, one entry per CDR3 protein. Here the sample spans fewer than 350,000 distinct CDR3 sequences, 8.7% being singletons. Study-level findings and limits: Just a small share of clonotypes turned up in the CD4 compartment as well as the CD8 compartment. At less than 97% for CD4 and about 91% for CD8, most primary-vaccination clones showed up again after the booster. The secondary response was weaker, and its peak arrived faster, on day 5 versus 15.

The CDR3 length is 21 residues. The V end was cut by 0 bases, the J end by 0 bases, with 21 bases between. Germline CDR1 reads SGHTA; CDR2 reads FQGNSA. This clonotype has more than one count but fewer than ten. Antigen: not known. This chain joins TRBV7-2 and TRBJ2-6, with D possibly matching TRBD2 (5 bases). This specimen consisted of PBMCs, obtained on the day of the first yellow fever vaccination. The clonotype was recovered from a man aged 18 to 30 who received the YFV17D yellow fever vaccine. This CDR3 reads CASSLASLVAADISGANVLTF. In DNA, the CDR3 is TGTGCCAGCAGCTTAGCATCACTAGTGGCAGCTGATATCTCTGGGGCCAACGTCCTGACTTTC. Full variable domain (outside the CDR3, taken from reference TRBV7-2 and TRBJ2-6): GAGVSQSPSNKVTEKGKDVELRCDPISGHTALYWYRQSLGQGLEFLIYFQGNSAPDKSGLPSDRFSAERTGGSVSTLTIQRTQQEDSAVYLCASSLASLVAADISGANVLTFGAGSRLTVL.